These 30 T cell receptor beta chains came from one sample sequenced in a study of T cell responses to AZD1222 COVID-19 vaccine. TCRdb's copy holds only in-frame clones and misses some; the assay was immunoSEQ multiplex PCR. The data hold some 150,000 clones, with 90% to 95% observed a single time. The sample consisted of peripheral blood, taken on day 0 of MenACWY control vaccination. These receptors all come from an adult in good health.

The chain joins TRBV5-1 to TRBJ1-2; tentatively, D is TRBD1 (6 bases). V lost 0 bases and J 5 bases, leaving 11 bases between the germline ends. Germline V gene sequence: CDR1 SGHRS, CDR2 YFSETQ. The CDR3 extends over 14 amino acids. This CDR3 reads CASSLDRAEYGYTF. For the CDR3, the DNA is TGCGCCAGCAGCTTGGACAGGGCCGAATATGGCTACACCTTC.

The chain joins TRBV29-1 to TRBJ1-6; maybe TRBD1 (5 bases). Trimming stripped 5 bases from V and 7 bases from J, with 15 bases between. The length of the CDR3 is 14 residues. Germline CDR1 and CDR2: SQVTM and ANQGSEA. The CDR3 bases are TGCAGCGTTTCTTTTCGGGACGGGAATTCACCCCTCCACTTT. Residues: CSVSFRDGNSPLHF.

The V gene is TRBV9, the J gene TRBJ2-7; TRBD2 aligns across 10 bases. CDR1 SGDLS and CDR2 YYNGEE come from the germline V gene. Trimming removed 4 bases from V and 1 base from J; junction bases left unmatched: 17. The CDR3 spans 19 residues. CDR3 in amino acids: CASSSRPGTSVGGSYEQYF. In nucleotides, the CDR3 is TGTGCCAGCAGCTCGCGTCCCGGGACTAGCGTCGGCGGGTCCTACGAGCAGTACTTC.

The chain uses TRBV7-2 and TRBJ2-5; tentative D call: TRBD2 (6 bases). CDR3 size: 15 residues. Germline CDR1 reads SGHTA; CDR2 reads FQGNSA. With 1 base removed from V and 4 bases from J, the gap between germline ends came to 13 bases. CDR3 protein: CASSLDGLSVETQYF. The DNA for the CDR3 is TGTGCCAGCAGCTTAGATGGACTAAGTGTAGAGACCCAGTACTTC. The full variable domain, completed using reference TRBV7-2 and TRBJ2-5, is GAGVSQSPSNKVTEKGKDVELRCDPISGHTALYWYRQSLGQGLEFLIYFQGNSAPDKSGLPSDRFSAERTGGSVSTLTIQRTQQEDSAVYLCASSLDGLSVETQYFGPGTRLLVL.

The gene calls are TRBV7-9 and TRBJ1-2; the D is unclear. In germline, CDR1 is SEHNR, CDR2 FQNEAQ (reference sequence). This CDR3 has 13 residues. The V end lost 4 bases, the J end lost 4 bases, and 10 bases lay between the germline ends. CDR3 loop: CASSSDKGYGYTF. CDR3 sequence (DNA): TGTGCCAGCAGCTCCGATAAGGGCTATGGCTACACCTTC.

Only a few counts were recorded for this clone. The chain recombines TRBV19 with TRBJ1-6; D gene uncertain. The V gene lost 7 bases and the J gene lost 7 bases, with 11 bases spanning the gap. CDR1 and CDR2 from the germline V gene are LNHDA and SQIVND (reference sequence). The CDR3 spans 13 residues. Here the CDR3 DNA reads TGTGCCAGTAACACAAAGAAGAATTCACCCCTCCACTTT. It specifies CASNTKKNSPLHF.

This chain joins TRBV7-9 and TRBJ1-1; D is perhaps TRBD1 (5 bases). V was cut by 1 base and J by 5 bases, with 20 bases left in between. There are 17 residues in the CDR3. CDR1 is SEHNR, CDR2 FQNEAQ, per germline (reference sequence). The CDR3 is CASSLGSGEGLGTEAFF. As DNA, the CDR3 is TGTGCCAGCAGCTTAGGGTCTGGGGAGGGGCTCGGGACTGAAGCTTTCTTT.

The chain has TRBV12-3 or TRBV12-4 and TRBJ2-7; tentatively, D is TRBD2 (5 bases). The length of the CDR3 is 13 residues. Deletions cut 6 bases from V and 3 bases from J, with 12 bases between. The CDR3 protein is CASSVDRDYEQYF. The CDR3 nucleotides are TGTGCCAGCAGCGTCGATCGGGACTACGAGCAGTACTTC.

The chain employs TRBV12-3 or TRBV12-4 and TRBJ1-6; a possible D gene is TRBD1 (5 bases). This CDR3 spans 13 amino acids. Between the trimmed V and J ends, which lost 5 bases and 13 bases, there was a span of 15 bases. The CDR3 spells CASSPRWGDPLHF. DNA for the CDR3: TGTGCCAGCAGTCCCCGTTGGGGGGATCCCCTCCACTTT.

The chain recombines TRBV5-1 with TRBJ1-1; TRBD1 might be the D (6 bases). Trimming cost V 3 bases and J 0 bases, with 15 bases left between them. In germline, CDR1 is SGHRS, CDR2 YFSETQ. The CDR3 is made up of 16 amino acids. CDR3 sequence: CASSSFTGNLNTEAFF. The CDR3 region has the DNA TGCGCCAGCAGCTCCTTCACAGGGAACTTGAACACTGAAGCTTTCTTT.

This clone appeared once. The chain joins TRBV7-7 to TRBJ2-5, with 9 positions matching TRBD1. Unmatched junction bases numbered 4, after V lost 6 bases and J lost 5 bases. Germline V lookup: CDR1 SSHAT, CDR2 FNYEAQ (reference sequence). This CDR3 contains 13 residues. The CDR3 region has the DNA TGTGCCAGCAGTCAGGACAGGGGTGAGACCCAGTACTTC. Translated: CASSQDRGETQYF.

The V call is TRBV5-1, the J call TRBJ1-1; D is unresolved. The CDR3 totals 14 residues. V was pared by 2 bases and J by 5 bases, with 13 bases between. Looked up from germline, CDR1 is SGHRS and CDR2 is YFSETQ. The DNA of the CDR3 is TGCGCCAGCAGCTTCAGAGACCTGGGGACTGAAGCTTTCTTT. It translates to CASSFRDLGTEAFF.

V and J are TRBV9 and TRBJ1-6; D is perhaps TRBD1 (6 bases). Deletions cut 2 bases from V and 8 bases from J, with 14 bases between. The CDR3 runs to 15 residues. The V gene's germline CDR1 is SGDLS and CDR2 YYNGEE. CDR3 residues: CASSVMGAGDSPLHF. CDR3 nucleotides: TGTGCCAGCAGCGTGATGGGGGCAGGTGATTCACCCCTCCACTTT. The full variable domain, in which reference TRBV9 and TRBJ1-6 provide the parts outside the CDR3, is DSGVTQTPKHLITATGQRVTLRCSPRSGDLSVYWYQQSLDQGLQFLIQYYNGEERAKGNILERFSAQQFPDLHSELNLSSLELGDSALYFCASSVMGAGDSPLHFGNGTRLTVT.

The chain recombines TRBV4-3 with TRBJ2-6, with D possibly TRBD1 on 5 matching bases. The germline gives CDR1 LGHNA, CDR2 YSLEER. This CDR3 region has 16 residues. The V end lost 4 bases, the J end lost 2 bases, and 12 bases lay between the germline ends. The CDR3 here is CASSPDTVPGANVLTF. CDR3 bases: TGCGCCAGCAGCCCGGACACGGTCCCTGGGGCCAACGTCCTGACTTTC.

This sequence joins TRBV14 and TRBJ1-1, with TRBD1 matching over 7 bases. The CDR3 sequence is 14 residues long. V was clipped by 4 bases and J by 5 bases; unmatched bases: 7. Germline V gene lookup returns CDR1 SGHDN and CDR2 FVKESK. CDR3 residues: CASSLLTGDTEAFF. The CDR3 coding sequence is TGTGCCAGCAGCCTGCTCACAGGGGATACTGAAGCTTTCTTT.

This clone has a single count. The chain couples TRBV23-1 to TRBJ1-3, with D tentatively TRBD1 (5 bases). Being an ORF, TRBV23-1 has a function that is uncertain. There are 16 residues in the CDR3. Trimming cost V 6 bases and J 0 bases, with 15 bases left between them. For the CDR3, the DNA is TGCGCCAGCAGCCAGCGAGCGGGGCACTCTGGAAACACCATATATTTT. This gives the protein CASSQRAGHSGNTIYF.

As regards this clone: This sample also contains other DNA sequences that code for the same CDR3. The rearrangement uses TRBV6-5 and TRBJ2-5; 14 nucleotides agree with TRBD2. V was pared by 5 bases and J by 5 bases, with 4 bases of the junction left unmatched. This CDR3 comprises 15 residues. The germline V gene has CDR1 MNHEY and CDR2 SVGAGI. The CDR3 DNA is TGTGCCAGCAGTCGACTAGCGGGGGGGCAGGAGACCCAGTACTTC. As protein: CASSRLAGGQETQYF.

The rearrangement uses TRBV3-1 (or the pseudogene TRBV3-2) and TRBJ1-2, with a tentative D call TRBD1 (5 bases). The CDR3 is 14 residues long. CDR1 and CDR2 from the germline V gene are LGHDT and YNNKEL (reference sequence). Trimming shortened V by 6 bases and J by 8 bases, and 19 bases separated the two germline ends. CDR3 DNA: TGTGCCAGCAGTGGGACGGGTTTTGCTCGGGGCTACACCTTC. This translates into CASSGTGFARGYTF.

The rearrangement links TRBV5-1 to TRBJ2-5; D may match TRBD1 or TRBD2 (5 bases each). Trimming shortened V by 4 bases and J by 1 base, and 17 bases separated the two germline ends. CDR3 length: 16 amino acids. Germline values: CDR1 SGHRS, CDR2 YFSETQ. The CDR3 region is CASSPLPGRVQETQYF. The CDR3 nucleotides read TGCGCCAGCAGCCCCCTGCCGGGACGGGTCCAAGAGACCCAGTACTTC.

The rearrangement links TRBV11-2 to TRBJ1-1; TRBD1 aligns across 7 bases. CDR1 is SGHAT and CDR2 is FQNNGV in the germline V gene. There are 19 residues in the CDR3. J lost 0 bases, V lost 2 bases, and 15 bases had no gene match. The CDR3 reads CASSLRGRETGFMNTEAFF. The CDR3 region has the DNA TGTGCCAGCAGCTTAAGGGGCCGGGAGACAGGGTTCATGAACACTGAAGCTTTCTTT.

The chain carries TRBV6-5 and TRBJ1-1; the D gene is possibly TRBD1 (6 bases). The germline V and J ends were trimmed by 7 bases and 0 bases, with 12 bases remaining between them. Per the germline V gene, CDR1 is MNHEY and CDR2 is SVGAGI. This CDR3 has 14 residues. DNA of the CDR3: TGTGCCAGCACCGCCGGACAGATGAACACTGAAGCTTTCTTT. It specifies CASTAGQMNTEAFF.

V gene TRBV30 combines with J gene TRBJ2-7, with a tentative D call TRBD2 (7 bases). Deletions cut 3 bases from V and 13 bases from J, with 19 bases between. The CDR3 has 12 amino acids. The germline CDR1 and CDR2 sequences are GTSNPN and SVGIG (reference sequence). The CDR3 DNA follows: TGTGCCTGGAGGGCGGGAGAGGGGGTCCTCTACTTC. Translation gives CAWRAGEGVLYF.

The chain combines TRBV11-2 with TRBJ2-2, with D perhaps matching TRBD1 or TRBD2 (5 bases each). The CDR3 loop spans 14 amino acids. Per the germline V gene, CDR1 is SGHAT and CDR2 is FQNNGV. V was clipped by 1 base and J by 7 bases, with 10 bases between them. CDR3 residues: CASSLGDRYGELFF. In DNA form, the CDR3 reads TGTGCCAGCAGCTTAGGGGACCGATACGGGGAGCTGTTTTTT.

The chain couples TRBV15 to TRBJ1-1; unclear D gene. V dropped 0 bases and J dropped 1 base, with 12 bases sitting between them. This CDR3 is 16 amino acids long. CDR1 and CDR2 (germline): LNHNV, YYDKDF (reference sequence). The CDR3 bases are TGTGCCACCAGCAGAGATTGGTGGGAGACGAACACTGAAGCTTTCTTT. It translates to CATSRDWWETNTEAFF.

Comments on this clone: This sample also contains other DNA sequences that code for the same CDR3. This CDR3 is CASSQDPNTEAFF. Here the CDR3 DNA reads TGTGCCAGCAGCCAAGACCCGAACACTGAAGCTTTCTTT. The chain couples TRBV4-2 to TRBJ1-1, with D uncertain. The CDR3 runs 13 residues. The V gene lost 0 bases and the J gene lost 1 base, with 3 bases spanning the gap. Germline loops: CDR1 LGHNA, CDR2 YNFKEQ.

The chain combines TRBV14 with TRBJ1-2; TRBD1 aligns across 8 bases. The CDR3 length is 14 residues. In germline, CDR1 is SGHDN, CDR2 FVKESK. J was trimmed by 6 bases and V by 5 bases; bases with no gene match: 8. CDR3 nucleotides: TGTGCCAGCAGCTACGGACAGGGTAGGGATGGCTACACCTTC. Residues: CASSYGQGRDGYTF.

The chain recombines TRBV19 with TRBJ1-2; unclear D gene. The CDR3 is made up of 17 amino acids. Germline CDR1 reads LNHDA; CDR2 reads SQIVND (reference sequence). The V end lost 3 bases, the J end lost 0 bases, and 17 bases lay between the germline ends. The CDR3 DNA reads as TGTGCCAGTAGTATTGGCGTCGGCAGGCTAGCTAACTATGGCTACACCTTC. This encodes CASSIGVGRLANYGYTF.

The CDR3 DNA reads as TGTGCCAGCAGCTTGGAAGCTAACTATGGCTACACCTTC. This encodes CASSLEANYGYTF. The genes are TRBV5-6 and TRBJ1-2; no firm D call. CDR1 is SGHDT and CDR2 is YYEEEE in the germline V gene. This CDR3 contains 13 residues. V shed 0 bases and J shed 0 bases, with 3 bases lying between them.

The gene calls are TRBV6-5 and TRBJ1-1; no definite D call. This CDR3 is 14 amino acids long. Per germline, CDR1 MNHEY and CDR2 SVGAGI. V lost 0 bases to trimming and J lost 5 bases, with 10 bases between them. CDR3: CASSYSVMGTEAFF. CDR3 in DNA: TGTGCCAGCAGTTACTCAGTTATGGGTACTGAAGCTTTCTTT.

V gene TRBV6-5 combines with J gene TRBJ1-1; a weak D match, TRBD1 (5 bases). This CDR3 comprises 14 residues. V lost 4 bases to trimming and J lost 8 bases, with 17 bases between them. Germline V CDR1 and CDR2: MNHEY, SVGAGI. CDR3 in amino acids: CASSWDLIRREAFF. The DNA for the CDR3 is TGTGCCAGCAGTTGGGACCTCATAAGAAGGGAAGCTTTCTTT.